Following are 17 T cell receptor beta chains from one sample sequenced in a study of blood T cell repertoires in COVID-19. Sequencing was performed with immunoSEQ multiplex PCR; in TCRdb, only in-frame clones are kept and a portion is missing. The data show 59,000 or so clones, with approximately 87% seen just once and under 6% held by the top ten. The specimen was peripheral blood. Receptors originate from a human donor in a cohort sampled during active COVID-19.

The genes are TRBV19 and TRBJ2-7; 7 nucleotides align to TRBD1. There are 14 residues in the CDR3. CDR1 and CDR2 from the germline V gene are LNHDA and SQIVND (reference sequence). V trimming: 6 bases; J trimming: 0 bases; junction bases outside the gene matches: 5. The CDR3 nucleotides read TGTGCCAGTAGCGAACAGGGGAGCTCCTACGAGCAGTACTTC. This encodes CASSEQGSSYEQYF.

This clone was found a few times. V and J are TRBV7-2 and TRBJ1-3, with TRBD1 matching 7 bases. The CDR3 has 14 residues. The V gene's germline CDR1 is SGHTA and CDR2 FQGNSA. The V segment lost 3 bases and the J segment 2 bases; nucleotides outside the gene matches: 1. The CDR3 is CASSLTGTGNTIYF. As DNA, the CDR3 is TGTGCCAGCAGCTTGACAGGGACTGGAAACACCATATATTTT.

The V and J genes are TRBV4-3 and TRBJ2-5; TRBD2 aligns across 7 bases. Germline CDR1 and CDR2: LGHNA and YSLEER. J was trimmed by 1 base and V by 4 bases; bases with no gene match: 9. This CDR3 has 16 amino acids. CDR3 sequence (DNA): TGCGCCAGCAGCCTTTCCGCGGGGGTGCCCCAAGAGACCCAGTACTTC. Translating gives CASSLSAGVPQETQYF.

This clone came up a few times. The chain combines TRBV4-2 with TRBJ2-6, with TRBD1 matching over 7 bases. V lost 1 base, J lost 2 bases, and 5 bases stayed unmatched. This CDR3 comprises 17 residues. Germline CDR1 LGHNA, CDR2 YNFKEQ. CDR3 DNA sequence: TGTGCCAGCAGCCAAGGACAGGGTGTAACTGGGGCCAACGTCCTGACTTTC. Its translation is CASSQGQGVTGANVLTF.

The chain has TRBV7-2 and TRBJ1-6; tentatively, D is TRBD1 (6 bases). This CDR3 contains 16 residues. The V and J ends lost 0 bases and 5 bases respectively, with 11 bases between them. Germline assignment: CDR1 SGHTA and CDR2 FQGNSA. CDR3 in amino acids: CASSLAGTTNNSPLHF. DNA for the CDR3: TGTGCCAGCAGCTTAGCCGGGACAACGAATAATTCACCCCTCCACTTT.

The rearrangement links TRBV4-3 to TRBJ2-1, with TRBD2 identical over 8 bases. The V segment lost 4 bases and the J segment 3 bases; nucleotides outside the gene matches: 2. This CDR3 is 14 amino acids long. In germline, CDR1 is LGHNA, CDR2 YSLEER. CDR3 loop: CASSRTSLYNEQFF. DNA for the CDR3: TGCGCCAGCAGCCGGACTAGCCTCTACAATGAGCAGTTCTTC.

The CDR3 bases are TGTGCCAGCAGCTCTGATGGGAGCTCTGGAAACACCATATATTTT. The encoded protein is CASSSDGSSGNTIYF. The V and J genes are TRBV7-8 and TRBJ1-3; D gene uncertain. V was trimmed by 4 bases and J by 0 bases, leaving 10 bases between them. The V gene's germline CDR1 is SGHVS and CDR2 FQNEAQ. The CDR3 spans 15 residues. Variable domain in full (rest from reference TRBV7-8 and TRBJ1-3): GAGVSQSPRYKVAKRGQDVALRCDPISGHVSLFWYQQALGQGPEFLTYFQNEAQLDKSGLPSDRFFAERPEGSVSTLKIQRTQQEDSAVYLCASSSDGSSGNTIYFGEGSWLTVV.

The rearrangement uses TRBV13 and TRBJ1-6; D possibly corresponds to TRBD1 (5 bases). The CDR3 length is 15 residues. The germline V and J ends were trimmed by 0 bases and 10 bases, with 13 bases remaining between them. In germline, CDR1 is PRHDT, CDR2 FYEKMQ (reference sequence). Here the CDR3 reads CASSLGEGAGSPLHF. The CDR3 nucleotides are TGTGCCAGCAGCTTAGGAGAAGGGGCTGGATCACCCCTCCACTTT.

The V and J genes are TRBV5-1 and TRBJ2-7; 9 nucleotides match TRBD2. With 0 bases clipped from V and 3 bases from J, the junction kept 4 bases outside the gene matches. The CDR3 is made up of 15 amino acids. Looked up from germline, CDR1 is SGHRS and CDR2 is YFSETQ. The chain's CDR3 is CASSLGAGGDYEQYF. Written as DNA, the CDR3 is TGCGCCAGCAGCTTGGGGGCGGGGGGGGACTACGAGCAGTACTTC.

The chain combines TRBV4-3 with TRBJ1-2; D unclear. Germline V gene sequence: CDR1 LGHNA, CDR2 YSLEER. This CDR3 is 15 amino acids long. V shed 0 bases and J shed 1 base, with 9 bases lying between them. CDR3 amino acids: CASSQDRLINYGYTF. CDR3 coding DNA: TGCGCCAGCAGCCAAGACAGGTTAATTAACTATGGCTACACCTTC.

This clone has just one count. DNA for the CDR3: TGCGCCAGCAGCTTGGACAGCTCCTTACCTAACGAGCAGTACTTC. Translation gives CASSLDSSLPNEQYF. The J gene is TRBJ2-7, the V gene TRBV5-1; no firm D call. The CDR3 covers 15 residues. With 0 bases removed from V and 5 bases from J, the gap between germline ends came to 15 bases. The germline V gene encodes CDR1 SGHRS and CDR2 YFSETQ.

The genes are TRBV28 and TRBJ1-5, with D hard to call. The CDR3 runs 14 residues. The V end lost 1 base, the J end lost 12 bases, and 16 bases lay between the germline ends. Germline-derived CDR1 and CDR2 are MDHEN and SYDVKM. This CDR3 reads CASSLLTGGSDQHF. DNA of the CDR3: TGTGCCAGCAGTTTATTAACTGGAGGGAGTGACCAGCATTTT.

The chain is built from TRBV1 and TRBJ2-5; the D call TRBD1 from the table was never checked on the DNA. TRBV1 is described as a pseudogene. The CDR3 has 17 amino acids. The chain's CDR3 is CTSSQDTDSRIQETQYF. CDR3 nucleotide sequence: TGCACCAGCAGCCAAGACACGGACAGTCGCATCCAAGAGACCCAGTACTTC.

This clone was seen a single time. The chain recombines TRBV24-1 with TRBJ2-5; 9 bases align to TRBD2. Trimming took 7 bases from V and 5 from J; bases not matched to a gene: 10. Germline V lookup: CDR1 KGHDR, CDR2 SFDVKD. The CDR3 consists of 15 residues. CDR3 DNA sequence: TGTGCCACCAGCGGAAGGACTAGCGTGTACGAGACCCAGTACTTC. Translating gives CATSGRTSVYETQYF.

This clone was seen once. The chain links TRBV5-1 to TRBJ2-3, with unresolved D. V shed 3 bases and J shed 4 bases, with 12 bases lying between them. The V gene's germline CDR1 is SGHRS and CDR2 YFSETQ. This CDR3 comprises 14 residues. CDR3 in DNA: TGCGCCAGCAGCTATGAAGACTTCGCAGATACGCAGTATTTT. Its protein product is CASSYEDFADTQYF.

The sample holds one count of this clone. The chain employs TRBV6-5 and TRBJ2-2, with D perhaps TRBD1 (5 bases). Germline assignment: CDR1 MNHEY and CDR2 SVGAGI. Between the trimmed V and J ends, which lost 4 bases and 5 bases, there was a span of 11 bases. CDR3 length: 14 amino acids. The CDR3 DNA is TGTGCCAGCAGTTCCGTCAGGGAAACCGGGGAGCTGTTTTTT. This codes for CASSSVRETGELFF.

The J gene is TRBJ2-7, the V gene TRBV23-1, with 7 bases aligning to TRBD2. TRBV23-1 is filed as an ORF, its function uncertain. The V gene end was trimmed by 8 bases and the J gene end by 6 bases; junction bases not matched to a gene: 7. The CDR3 length is 12 residues. CDR3 in DNA: TGCGCCAGCCCGGGACTAAATGGCGAGCAGTACTTC. Translating it yields CASPGLNGEQYF.